The clone carrying this T cell receptor beta chain was recorded at least ten times. Its antigen is as yet unknown. This sample was taken from a study of molecular identifiers for immune sequencing clone quantification. Findings and caveats of the study: In naive cells, under 1% of molecules belonged to clones above 20 RNA copies, against over 99% in effector cells. Jurkat TCR RNA spiked in from one cell reportedly remained identifiable amid roughly 910,000 naive cells.

The CD8+CD4-CCR7+CD45RA+ phenotype defined the sorted naive CD8 T cells. The germline gives CDR1 DFQATT, CDR2 SNEGSKA (reference sequence). There are 13 residues in the CDR3. Trimming at V came to 0 bases and at J to 2 bases, leaving 0 bases not matched to a gene. For bulk TCR libraries, previously described methods and listed TCR primers were used. TCRdb called the PCR reads again in MiXCR, with one record for every CDR3 protein. This table holds roughly 50,000 distinct CDR3 sequences, around 34% found once. V and J are TRBV20-1 and TRBJ2-7; 8 bases are shared with TRBD1. The receptor was derived from a human donor in good health. Some libraries in this study had Jurkat cell RNA spiked in. The sample taken for sequencing was naive CD8+ T cells from blood, with Jurkat cell RNA spiked in. Stated subset: FACS-sorted CD8+CD4-CCR7+CD45RA+ naive T cells. The CDR3 DNA follows: TGCAGTGCTAGAGAGACAGGGGCCTACGAGCAGTACTTC. Translation gives CSARETGAYEQYF.